One and the same sample provided the 19 T cell receptor beta chains below, sequenced in a study of T cell changes during pregnancy in multiple sclerosis. Measured with immunoSEQ multiplex PCR; TCRdb has only the in-frame clones, and not every one. This sample yields approximately 50,000 clones, of which approximately 93% are seen a single time; 0.31% belongs to the top ten. The sample was CD4+ T cells from peripheral blood mononuclear cells, taken in the third trimester of pregnancy. These receptors came from a female donor with multiple sclerosis, enrolled in a pregnancy study.

This chain uses TRBV6-1 with TRBJ2-2; D is uncertain. Trimming took off 8 bases at V and 3 bases at J, with 7 bases between the two ends. Germline V gene sequence: CDR1 MNHNS, CDR2 SASEGT. This CDR3 region has 12 residues. DNA of the CDR3: TGTGCCAGCTGCTTAGACACCGGGGAGCTGTTTTTT. Its protein is CASCLDTGELFF.

The J gene is TRBJ1-1, the V gene TRBV20-1, with D perhaps matching TRBD1 (5 bases). V gave up 6 bases and J gave up 11 bases, with 13 bases separating them. Per the germline V gene, CDR1 is DFQATT and CDR2 is SNEGSKA (reference sequence). The CDR3 has 10 residues. The CDR3 loop is CSANRRDAFF. The CDR3 region has the DNA TGCAGTGCCAACAGGAGGGACGCTTTCTTT.

V usage is TRBV30 and J usage is TRBJ1-2; no reliable D call. Germline V CDR1 and CDR2: GTSNPN, SVGIG (reference sequence). V lost 0 bases and J lost 0, with 8 bases in between. There are 14 residues in the CDR3. The CDR3 coding sequence is TGTGCCTGGAGTGTACGGTCTCCTAACTATGGCTACACCTTC. Its translation: CAWSVRSPNYGYTF.

This chain connects TRBV27 to TRBJ2-5; 7 nucleotides align to TRBD2. Germline-derived CDR1 and CDR2 are MNHEY and SMNVEV (reference sequence). The CDR3 is made up of 14 amino acids. V lost 6 bases and J lost 5; bases outside the gene matches: 9. CDR3 in DNA: TGTGCCAGCAGCCTTAGCGGGCGAGGGGAGACCCAGTACTTC. Translating gives CASSLSGRGETQYF.

The chain carries TRBV7-2 and TRBJ2-7, with D tentatively TRBD2 (6 bases). V lost 5 bases to trimming and J lost 7 bases, with 18 bases between them. In germline, CDR1 is SGHTA, CDR2 FQGNSA. There are 14 residues in the CDR3. CDR3 bases: TGTGCCAGCAGCACGGGAGCCGGAAACCGGGAGCAGTACTTC. This sequence encodes CASSTGAGNREQYF.

The chain links TRBV19 to TRBJ2-4; perhaps TRBD2 as D (5 bases). V lost 8 bases, J lost 9 bases, and 11 bases lay in between. CDR1 and CDR2 from the germline V gene are LNHDA and SQIVND (reference sequence). This CDR3 region has 11 residues. This CDR3 is CASATEGIQYF. The CDR3 DNA is TGTGCCAGTGCCACCGAGGGCATTCAGTACTTC.

In its sample, this clone was seen once. This sequence joins TRBV12-5 and TRBJ2-5, with D perhaps matching TRBD1 (5 bases). The CDR3 runs to 16 residues. Germline V lookup: CDR1 LGHNT, CDR2 FRNRAP. The germline V and J ends were trimmed by 3 bases and 5 bases, with 19 bases remaining between them. The CDR3 nucleotides are TGTGCTAGTGGTTTCGGAAGGGGAAAAGCAGGGGAGACCCAGTACTTC. It encodes CASGFGRGKAGETQYF.

The rearrangement links TRBV6-6 to TRBJ1-1, with D tentatively TRBD1 (5 bases). Germline values: CDR1 MNHNY, CDR2 SVGAGI (reference sequence). V was shortened by 6 bases and J by 4 bases, with 12 bases between the two germline ends. The CDR3 runs 13 residues. For the CDR3, the DNA is TGTGCCAGCAGCTTCCAAAGGGGCACTGAAGCTTTCTTT. The encoded protein is CASSFQRGTEAFF.

CDR3 DNA sequence: TGTGCCAGCAGAAGAGAGGGGGCATCCTACGAGCAGTACTTC. Its protein product is CASRREGASYEQYF. This chain joins TRBV2 and TRBJ2-7; 7 bases line up with TRBD1. The ends lost 6 bases at V and 1 base at J; junction bases unmatched: 6. Germline V gives CDR1 SNHLY, CDR2 FYNNEI. The CDR3 is 14 amino acids. Full variable domain (rest looked up from reference TRBV2 and TRBJ2-7): EPEVTQTPSHQVTQMGQEVILRCVPISNHLYFYWYRQILGQKVEFLVSFYNNEISEKSEIFDDQFSVERPDGSNFTLKIRSTKLEDSAMYFCASRREGASYEQYFGPGTRLTVT.

The chain couples TRBV7-6 to TRBJ2-1, with a tentative D call TRBD2 (5 bases). The CDR3 covers 14 residues. Trimming left V 1 base short and J 8 bases short, with 12 bases between. In germline, CDR1 is SGHVS, CDR2 FNYEAQ. As DNA, the CDR3 is TGTGCCAGCAGCTTAGGCGGGCCTAGGGATGAGCAGTTCTTC. It encodes CASSLGGPRDEQFF. The whole variable domain, filled in from reference TRBV7-6 and TRBJ2-1, reads GAGVSQSPRYKVTKRGQDVALRCDPISGHVSLYWYRQALGQGPEFLTYFNYEAQQDKSGLPNDRFSAERPEGSISTLTIQRTEQRDSAMYRCASSLGGPRDEQFFGPGTRLTVL.

The chain links TRBV19 to TRBJ1-3; 8 bases are a match to TRBD1. The CDR3 length is 16 residues. From germline, CDR1 is LNHDA and CDR2 SQIVND (reference sequence). V was pared by 5 bases and J by 1 base, with 7 bases of the junction left unmatched. Here the CDR3 reads CASSPRQGTSGNTIYF. In DNA form, the CDR3 reads TGTGCCAGTAGTCCAAGACAGGGGACTTCTGGAAACACCATATATTTT.

The rearrangement links TRBV19 to TRBJ2-1; 7 nucleotides agree with TRBD1. Losses at the gene ends were 7 bases for V and 5 bases for J; bases not matched to a gene: 8. The CDR3 is 14 residues long. Germline CDR1 and CDR2: LNHDA and SQIVND (reference sequence). Here the CDR3 reads CASNLRGLNNEQFF. The CDR3 DNA reads TGTGCCAGTAACCTCAGGGGGTTGAACAATGAGCAGTTCTTC.

This chain connects TRBV9 to TRBJ2-6; possible D gene TRBD1, 6 bases. The V and J ends lost 0 bases and 0 bases respectively, with 22 bases between them. From germline, CDR1 is SGDLS and CDR2 YYNGEE. CDR3 length equals 21 residues. This CDR3 is CASSVEPDAQGRGSGANVLTF. CDR3 in DNA: TGTGCCAGCAGCGTAGAACCGGATGCACAGGGTAGGGGCTCTGGGGCCAACGTCCTGACTTTC.

V gene TRBV6-6 combines with J gene TRBJ1-3, with D perhaps TRBD1 (5 bases). The CDR3 contains 15 residues. The germline V gene has CDR1 MNHNY and CDR2 SVGAGI (reference sequence). The germline V and J ends were trimmed by 10 bases and 0 bases, with 16 bases remaining between them. CDR3 nucleotide sequence: TGTGCCACCACCCAGGGCAGCACCTCTGGAAACACCATATATTTT. Protein sequence: CATTQGSTSGNTIYF.

The V gene is TRBV7-9, the J gene TRBJ2-5; 8 nucleotides line up with TRBD2. The CDR3 contains 17 residues. Germline CDR1 is SEHNR and CDR2 is FQNEAQ (reference sequence). V dropped 4 bases and J dropped 5; count of bases not matched to a gene: 15. The CDR3 sequence: CASSSNFRAGGGETQYF. The CDR3 DNA follows: TGTGCCAGCAGCTCAAACTTCCGGGCGGGAGGTGGCGAGACCCAGTACTTC. Drawing the rest from reference TRBV7-9 and TRBJ2-5, the complete variable domain is DTGVSQNPRHKITKRGQNVTFRCDPISEHNRLYWYRQTLGQGPEFLTYFQNEAQLEKSRLLSDRFSAERPKGSFSTLEIQRTEQGDSAMYLCASSSNFRAGGGETQYFGPGTRLLVL.

CDR3 sequence: CASATLTNYGYTF. The CDR3 DNA reads as TGTGCCTCTGCTACTCTTACTAACTATGGCTACACCTTC. The chain uses TRBV6-1 and TRBJ1-2; D not certain. The CDR3 runs to 13 residues. The V end lost 11 bases, the J end lost 0 bases, and 13 bases lay between the germline ends. The germline CDR1 and CDR2 sequences are MNHNS and SASEGT.

The J gene is TRBJ2-7, the V gene TRBV28; 9 bases align to TRBD1. This CDR3 has 18 residues. Trimming cost V 7 bases and J 0 bases; bases outside gene matches: 16. Germline-derived CDR1 and CDR2 are MDHEN and SYDVKM. Here the CDR3 reads CASIAPGQGDLSSYEQYF. CDR3 nucleotide sequence: TGTGCCAGCATTGCTCCGGGACAGGGTGATCTGAGCTCCTACGAGCAGTACTTC.

The chain recombines TRBV5-6 with TRBJ1-5, with 7 bases matching TRBD1. The V gene's germline CDR1 is SGHDT and CDR2 YYEEEE. V was clipped by 7 bases and J by 3 bases; unmatched bases: 4. CDR3 size: 13 residues. CDR3 sequence: CASGQAPNQPQHF. The CDR3 nucleotides read TGTGCCAGCGGACAGGCTCCCAATCAGCCCCAGCATTTT.

The chain joins TRBV15 to TRBJ2-1, with 10 positions matching TRBD2. V was pared by 3 bases and J by 9 bases, with 5 bases of the junction left unmatched. The CDR3 contains 14 residues. Germline lookup yields CDR1 LNHNV and CDR2 YYDKDF (reference sequence). The CDR3 is CATSRATSGVEQFF. CDR3 nucleotides: TGTGCCACCAGCAGGGCTACTAGCGGGGTTGAGCAGTTCTTC.